The 27 T cell receptor beta chains listed next were all sequenced from one sample in a study of human T cells and chemical hapten exposure. Regarding time point: patch test 1, 2 weeks after DPC sensitization. Treatment given: therapeutic diphenylcyclopropenone sensitization with weekly scalp DPC. TCRdb re-called the RACE reads through MiXCR, storing one row per CDR3 protein. The sample consists of approximately 77,000 distinct CDR3 sequences, about 8% of them appearing once. The material sequenced was whole blood, taken in connection with sensitization to the hapten diphenylcyclopropenone (DPC). Receptor source: a woman aged 25 to 45 with alopecia areata. Some clones in this sample may be carry-over from other donors' samples.

This clonotype rates as medium-sized. The V gene is TRBV6-4, the J gene TRBJ2-2; D gene unclear. Trimming stripped 0 bases from V and 2 bases from J, with 4 bases between. The germline gives CDR1 MRHNA, CDR2 SNTAGT. There are 14 residues in the CDR3. CDR3 coding DNA: TGTGCCAGCAGTGACTCGACAAACACCGGGGAGCTGTTTTTT. It is translated as CASSDSTNTGELFF.

This clonotype was observed many times. The chain links TRBV20-1 to TRBJ2-3; 8 bases agree with TRBD2. Unmatched junction bases numbered 6, after V lost 1 base and J lost 0 bases. CDR1 and CDR2 from the germline V gene are DFQATT and SNEGSKA (reference sequence). This CDR3 has 16 amino acids. CDR3 sequence (DNA): TGCAGTGCTAGAGGAAGGCGGGGGGCCAGCACAGATACGCAGTATTTT. This codes for CSARGRRGASTDTQYF.

The gene calls are TRBV2 and TRBJ2-2; possibly TRBD1 or TRBD2 for D (5 bases each). With 6 bases removed from V and 3 bases from J, the gap between germline ends came to 11 bases. CDR1 is SNHLY, CDR2 FYNNEI, per germline. CDR3 length: 14 amino acids. The DNA for the CDR3 is TGTGCCAGCAGGGGGGACGGAGACACCGGGGAGCTGTTTTTT. Translation: CASRGDGDTGELFF.

The table lists this clonotype with a few counts. The chain combines TRBV7-9 with TRBJ1-3, with D hard to call. The CDR3 loop spans 13 amino acids. Germline CDR1 is SEHNR and CDR2 is FQNEAQ (reference sequence). V was shortened by 4 bases and J by 3 bases, with 7 bases between the two germline ends. The CDR3 protein is CASSSPLGNTIYF. CDR3 bases: TGTGCCAGCAGCTCCCCTCTTGGAAACACCATATATTTT.

This clonotype was seen ten or more times. The gene calls are TRBV4-1 and TRBJ2-3, with TRBD2 matching over 7 bases. The CDR3 sequence is 16 residues long. Germline lookup yields CDR1 MGHRA and CDR2 YSYEKL. V dropped 4 bases and J dropped 2; count of bases not matched to a gene: 9. The CDR3 DNA follows: TGCGCCAGCAGCCGGACTAGTCGGGGACCCACAGATACGCAGTATTTT. Its translation is CASSRTSRGPTDTQYF.

The chain recombines TRBV15 with TRBJ1-5; D perhaps matches TRBD1 (5 bases). The V end lost 0 bases, the J end lost 1 base, and 7 bases lay between the germline ends. This CDR3 region has 15 residues. The germline CDR1 and CDR2 sequences are LNHNV and YYDKDF (reference sequence). The CDR3 loop is CATSREGASNQPQHF. For the CDR3, the DNA is TGTGCCACCAGCAGAGAAGGGGCCAGCAATCAGCCCCAGCATTTT.

In this sample, this clonotype turned up many times. The chain has TRBV25-1 and TRBJ2-1, with TRBD1 identical over 8 bases. Losses at the gene ends were 5 bases for V and 8 bases for J; bases not matched to a gene: 20. The CDR3 length is 18 residues. CDR1 MGHDK and CDR2 SYGVNS come from the germline V gene. DNA of the CDR3: TGTGCCAGCAGTCCCCTTCCGGGCAGGGGGCTGGCACCGGATGAGCAGTTCTTC. Translation: CASSPLPGRGLAPDEQFF.

This clonotype was observed many times. The J gene is TRBJ2-5, the V gene TRBV18; D call uncertain. The CDR3 consists of 14 residues. Germline V gene lookup returns CDR1 KGHSH and CDR2 LQKENI. V was shortened by 4 bases and J by 5 bases, with 14 bases between the two germline ends. The DNA of the CDR3 is TGTGCCAGCTCACAGGACGCGAAAGGGGAGACCCAGTACTTC. Its translation: CASSQDAKGETQYF.

This clonotype was seen a few times. The chain combines TRBV18 with TRBJ1-5; TRBD1 might be the D (5 bases). Germline CDR1 is KGHSH and CDR2 is LQKENI. This CDR3 spans 15 amino acids. V was pared by 4 bases and J by 4 bases, with 14 bases between. CDR3 sequence reads: CASSRGTDLNQPQHF. In DNA form, the CDR3 reads TGTGCCAGCTCACGAGGGACGGACTTGAATCAGCCCCAGCATTTT.

This clonotype was picked up many times. The chain joins TRBV3-1 to TRBJ2-5; 8 bases match TRBD1. V was clipped by 1 base and J by 1 base; unmatched bases: 5. The CDR3 runs 16 residues. CDR1 LGHDT and CDR2 YNNKEL come from the germline V gene (reference sequence). CDR3 protein: CASSQGGQGSQETQYF. CDR3 DNA: TGTGCCAGCAGCCAAGGAGGACAGGGCTCCCAAGAGACCCAGTACTTC.

This chain links TRBV5-1 with TRBJ1-2, with D unclear. Trimming took 1 base from V and 6 from J, leaving 10 bases between them. The CDR3 totals 13 residues. Germline values: CDR1 SGHRS, CDR2 YFSETQ. CDR3 sequence reads: CASSLNLGNGYTF. The CDR3 DNA is TGCGCCAGCAGCTTGAATTTGGGGAATGGCTACACCTTC.

This clonotype was picked up many times. V usage is TRBV20-1 and J usage is TRBJ1-5, with a possible D match to TRBD1 (5 bases). The CDR3 is 14 amino acids. Trimming pared 5 bases from V and 1 base from J, leaving 12 bases between. Looked up from germline, CDR1 is DFQATT and CDR2 is SNEGSKA (reference sequence). This CDR3 is CSAATGLSNQPQHF. DNA of the CDR3: TGCAGTGCTGCCACAGGATTAAGCAATCAGCCCCAGCATTTT.

This sequence joins TRBV12-3 or TRBV12-4 and TRBJ1-1; the D gene is possibly TRBD1 (5 bases). This CDR3 comprises 17 residues. The V and J ends lost 5 bases and 0 bases respectively, with 19 bases between them. CDR3 nucleotides: TGTGCCAGCAGTCTGTCTCCGGGACTCGGGATGAACACTGAAGCTTTCTTT. Its translation: CASSLSPGLGMNTEAFF.

This clonotype has only a few counts. The genes are TRBV12-3 or TRBV12-4 and TRBJ1-1, with unresolved D. The CDR3 is made up of 15 amino acids. Trimming pared 3 bases from V and 0 bases from J, leaving 11 bases between. The CDR3 region has the DNA TGTGCCAGCAGTTTGGGCCAGCTCATGAACACTGAAGCTTTCTTT. Translated, it gives CASSLGQLMNTEAFF.

Many counts were recorded for this clonotype. The rearrangement joins TRBV29-1 to TRBJ1-1; D possibly corresponds to TRBD1 (5 bases). Germline-derived CDR1 and CDR2 are SQVTM and ANQGSEA. The V end was cut by 5 bases, the J end by 4 bases, with 14 bases between. This CDR3 contains 13 residues. DNA of the CDR3: TGCAGCGTTACCCCCAGGGCTGGCACTGAAGCTTTCTTT. Translation gives CSVTPRAGTEAFF.

This clonotype was found many times. The chain couples TRBV10-3 to TRBJ2-1; 16 positions match TRBD2. CDR3 length: 16 residues. The V gene end was trimmed by 3 bases and the J gene end by 15 bases; junction bases not matched to a gene: 11. The germline V gene encodes CDR1 ENHRY and CDR2 SYGVKD. The CDR3 coding sequence is TGTGCCATCAGTGACCACGGGACTAGCGGGGGGGCCTATCCGTTCTTC. Translating gives CAISDHGTSGGAYPFF.

This clonotype has just a few counts. The V call is TRBV6-1, the J call TRBJ1-5; 8 bases map to TRBD1. The CDR3 spans 17 residues. Germline CDR1 and CDR2: MNHNS and SASEGT. V shed 0 bases, J shed 2 bases, and the junction held 6 bases outside the gene matches. In DNA, the CDR3 is TGTGCCAGCAGTGAAGCGGACAGGGCGTTGGGCAATCAGCCCCAGCATTTT. It specifies CASSEADRALGNQPQHF.

J is TRBJ1-6 and V is TRBV6-1; 7 nucleotides agree with TRBD1. This CDR3 comprises 14 residues. V lost 6 bases, J lost 7 bases, and 6 bases stayed unmatched. Germline V lookup: CDR1 MNHNS, CDR2 SASEGT. The CDR3 loop reads CASSLTGWNSPLHF. In DNA, the CDR3 is TGTGCCAGCAGCCTGACAGGGTGGAATTCACCCCTCCACTTT.

V gene TRBV7-9 combines with J gene TRBJ1-6, with TRBD1 matching 8 bases. Germline CDR1 is SEHNR and CDR2 is FQNEAQ (reference sequence). The V and J ends lost 1 base and 4 bases, in that order; junction bases with no gene match: 3. This CDR3 comprises 16 residues. The DNA for the CDR3 is TGTGCCAGCAGCTTAGGTCGGACAGGGTATAATTCACCCCTCCACTTT. Protein product: CASSLGRTGYNSPLHF.

This clonotype was counted many times. The J gene is TRBJ1-6, the V gene TRBV3-1; D unclear. The V end was cut by 4 bases, the J end by 8 bases, with 18 bases between. The CDR3 is 16 amino acids. The V gene's germline CDR1 is LGHDT and CDR2 YNNKEL (reference sequence). The CDR3, as DNA: TGTGCCAGCAGCCCTGCTTCCGGGAAAGGCGATTCACCCCTCCACTTT. It codes for CASSPASGKGDSPLHF.

This clonotype was found many times. This CDR3 is CASSLGAGSGTGELFF. CDR3 DNA sequence: TGTGCCAGCAGCTTAGGAGCGGGTTCGGGCACCGGGGAGCTGTTTTTT. The chain carries TRBV7-9 and TRBJ2-2; D may be TRBD2 (6 bases). CDR1 SEHNR and CDR2 FQNEAQ come from the germline V gene (reference sequence). The CDR3 has 16 amino acids. V was trimmed by 1 base and J by 4 bases, leaving 13 bases between them.

This clonotype was seen at least ten times. The chain uses TRBV20-1 and TRBJ2-5, with TRBD2 matching 10 bases. With 6 bases clipped from V and 5 bases from J, the junction kept 15 bases outside the gene matches. In germline, CDR1 is DFQATT, CDR2 SNEGSKA (reference sequence). The CDR3 covers 16 residues. CDR3 region: CSAQRGSGGPAETQYF. As DNA, the CDR3 is TGCAGTGCCCAACGGGGTAGCGGGGGGCCCGCGGAGACCCAGTACTTC.

The chain joins TRBV19 to TRBJ1-5; the D is unclear. Trimming stripped 5 bases from V and 2 bases from J, with 19 bases between. CDR1 is LNHDA, CDR2 SQIVND, per germline (reference sequence). The CDR3 sequence is 17 residues long. The CDR3 protein is CASSGIRRARGNQPQHF. The CDR3 coding sequence is TGTGCCAGTAGTGGGATTCGAAGGGCGCGGGGCAATCAGCCCCAGCATTTT.

This clonotype appeared many times. The chain has TRBV27 and TRBJ1-6; possibly TRBD1 for D (5 bases). V gave up 6 bases and J gave up 6 bases, with 12 bases separating them. CDR3 length equals 14 residues. Per germline, CDR1 MNHEY and CDR2 SMNVEV (reference sequence). CDR3 protein: CASRPGLPNSPLHF. The CDR3 DNA reads as TGTGCCAGCAGGCCGGGACTGCCTAATTCACCCCTCCACTTT.

In its sample, this clonotype was seen many times. The chain links TRBV20-1 to TRBJ2-5; the match to TRBD1 covers 10 bases. V lost 1 base to trimming and J lost 5 bases; unmatched junction nucleotides: 16. Per the germline V gene, CDR1 is DFQATT and CDR2 is SNEGSKA (reference sequence). The CDR3 length is 18 residues. CDR3 nucleotides: TGCAGTGCTAGAGTCATAAAAGGGACAGGGGAATCTAGGGAGACCCAGTACTTC. Its protein is CSARVIKGTGESRETQYF.

Concerning this clonotype itself: A much larger clone differs from this one at a single base, so this may be a read error. V gene TRBV29-1 combines with J gene TRBJ2-3; D remains ambiguous. Germline CDR1 and CDR2: SQVTM and ANQGSEA. This CDR3 has 12 amino acids. V lost 7 bases to trimming and J lost 5 bases, with 13 bases between them. CDR3 protein: CSAEPNGDTQYF. The CDR3 DNA reads TGCAGCGCCGAACCAAACGGAGATACGCAGTATTTT.

This clonotype was recorded at least ten times. The chain links TRBV6-2 or TRBV6-3 to TRBJ2-6, with D tentatively TRBD1 or TRBD2 (6 bases each). The ends were cut back, 2 bases at V and 4 bases at J, with 9 bases in the middle. Germline V gene lookup returns CDR1 MNHEY and CDR2 SVGEGT. This CDR3 is 15 amino acids long. The CDR3 DNA reads as TGTGCCAGCAGTTACGGAGGGACAGGGGCCAACGTCCTGACTTTC. Translated: CASSYGGTGANVLTF.